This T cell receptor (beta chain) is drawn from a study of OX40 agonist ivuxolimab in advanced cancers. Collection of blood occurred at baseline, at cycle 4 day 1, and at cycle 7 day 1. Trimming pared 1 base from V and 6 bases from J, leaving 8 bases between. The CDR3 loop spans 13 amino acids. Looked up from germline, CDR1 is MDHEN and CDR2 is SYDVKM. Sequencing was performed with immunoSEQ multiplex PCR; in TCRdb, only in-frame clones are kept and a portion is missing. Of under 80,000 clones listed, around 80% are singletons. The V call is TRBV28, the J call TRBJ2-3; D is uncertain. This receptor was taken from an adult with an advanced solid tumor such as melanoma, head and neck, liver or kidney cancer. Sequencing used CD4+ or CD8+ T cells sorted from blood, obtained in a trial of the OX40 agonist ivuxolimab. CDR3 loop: CASSLFTSDTQYF. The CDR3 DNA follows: TGTGCCAGCAGTTTATTCACCTCCGATACGCAGTATTTT.